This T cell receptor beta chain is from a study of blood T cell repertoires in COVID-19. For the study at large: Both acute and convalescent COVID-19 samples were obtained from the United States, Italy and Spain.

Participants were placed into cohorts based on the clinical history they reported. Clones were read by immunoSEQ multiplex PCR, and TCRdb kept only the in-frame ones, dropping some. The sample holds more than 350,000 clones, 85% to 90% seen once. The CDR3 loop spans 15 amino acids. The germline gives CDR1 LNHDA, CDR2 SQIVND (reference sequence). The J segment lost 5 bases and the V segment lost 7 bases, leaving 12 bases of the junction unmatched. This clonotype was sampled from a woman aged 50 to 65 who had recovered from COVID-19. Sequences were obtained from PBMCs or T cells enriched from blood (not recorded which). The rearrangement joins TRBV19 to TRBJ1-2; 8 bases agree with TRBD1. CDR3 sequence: CASTTAGTGTYGYTF. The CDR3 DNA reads TGTGCCAGTACTACCGCCGGGACAGGCACTTATGGCTACACCTTC.